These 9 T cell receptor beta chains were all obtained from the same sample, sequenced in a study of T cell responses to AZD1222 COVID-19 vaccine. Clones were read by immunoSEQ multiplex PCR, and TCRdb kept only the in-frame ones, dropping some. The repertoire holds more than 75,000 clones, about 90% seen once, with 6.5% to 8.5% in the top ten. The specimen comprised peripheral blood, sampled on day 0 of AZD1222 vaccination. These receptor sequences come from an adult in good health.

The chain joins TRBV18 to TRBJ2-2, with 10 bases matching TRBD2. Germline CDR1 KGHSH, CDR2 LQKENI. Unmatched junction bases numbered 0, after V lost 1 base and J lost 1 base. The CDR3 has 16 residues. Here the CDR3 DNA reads TGTGCCAGCTCACCACGACTAGCGGGGAACACCGGGGAGCTGTTTTTT. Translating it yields CASSPRLAGNTGELFF.

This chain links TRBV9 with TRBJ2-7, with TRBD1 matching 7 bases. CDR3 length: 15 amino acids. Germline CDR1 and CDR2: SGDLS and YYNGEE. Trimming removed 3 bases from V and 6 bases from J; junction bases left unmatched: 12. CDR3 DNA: TGTGCCAGCAGCGAACGGGACAGAACGTTGGGCGAGCAGTACTTC. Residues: CASSERDRTLGEQYF.

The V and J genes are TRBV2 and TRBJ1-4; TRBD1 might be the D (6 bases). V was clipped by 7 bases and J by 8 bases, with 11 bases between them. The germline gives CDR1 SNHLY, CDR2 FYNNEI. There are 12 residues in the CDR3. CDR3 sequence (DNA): TGTGCCAGCACACAGGGCGGCGAAAAACTGTTTTTT. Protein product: CASTQGGEKLFF.

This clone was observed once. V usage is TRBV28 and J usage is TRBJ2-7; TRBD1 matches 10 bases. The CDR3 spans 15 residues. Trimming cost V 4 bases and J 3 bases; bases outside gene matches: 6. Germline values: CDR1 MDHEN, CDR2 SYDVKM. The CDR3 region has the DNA TGTGCCAGCAGTTCAATGACAGGGGGCAACTACGAGCAGTACTTC. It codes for CASSSMTGGNYEQYF.

In DNA form, the CDR3 reads TGTGCCAGCAGCTTAGAGCGAGACGGACCGCAGTACTTC. It specifies CASSLERDGPQYF. V gene TRBV11-2 combines with J gene TRBJ2-7; no reliable D call. This CDR3 spans 13 amino acids. V lost 0 bases and J lost 9, with 12 bases in between. CDR1 and CDR2 (germline): SGHAT, FQNNGV.

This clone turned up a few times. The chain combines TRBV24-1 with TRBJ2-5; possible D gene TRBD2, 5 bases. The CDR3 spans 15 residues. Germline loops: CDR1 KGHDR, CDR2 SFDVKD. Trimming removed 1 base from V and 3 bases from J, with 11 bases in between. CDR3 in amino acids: CATSDFMAGKETQYF. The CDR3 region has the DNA TGTGCCACCAGTGATTTTATGGCCGGGAAAGAGACCCAGTACTTC.

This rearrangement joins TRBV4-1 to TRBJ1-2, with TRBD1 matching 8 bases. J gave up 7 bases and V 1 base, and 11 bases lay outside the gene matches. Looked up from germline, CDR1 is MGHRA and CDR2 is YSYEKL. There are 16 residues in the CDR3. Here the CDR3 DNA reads TGCGCCAGCAGCCAAGGCCCGGCCAGGGGGCGAGGTGGCTACACCTTC. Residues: CASSQGPARGRGGYTF.

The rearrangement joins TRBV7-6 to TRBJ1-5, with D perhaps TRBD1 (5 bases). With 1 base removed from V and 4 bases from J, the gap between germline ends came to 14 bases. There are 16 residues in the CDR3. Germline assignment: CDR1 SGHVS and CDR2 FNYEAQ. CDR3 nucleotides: TGTGCCAGCAGCTTAGGGGGGGATCGTCGGAATCAGCCCCAGCATTTT. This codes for CASSLGGDRRNQPQHF. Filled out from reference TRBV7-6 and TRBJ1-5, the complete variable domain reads GAGVSQSPRYKVTKRGQDVALRCDPISGHVSLYWYRQALGQGPEFLTYFNYEAQQDKSGLPNDRFSAERPEGSISTLTIQRTEQRDSAMYRCASSLGGDRRNQPQHFGDGTRLSIL.

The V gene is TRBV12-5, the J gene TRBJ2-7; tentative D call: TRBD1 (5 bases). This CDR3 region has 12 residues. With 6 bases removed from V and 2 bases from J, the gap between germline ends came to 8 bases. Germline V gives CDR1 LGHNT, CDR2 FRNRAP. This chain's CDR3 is CASGPRAYEQYF. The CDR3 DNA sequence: TGTGCTAGTGGCCCCAGGGCCTACGAGCAGTACTTC.